This T cell receptor beta chain came from a study of beta chain features in type 1 diabetes. Study summary: When patients were set against healthy donors, age, gender and cell yields were similar. Study results and caveats: cDNA-based sequencing might over-represent cells highly expressing TCR. Fewer insertions but more deletions were seen at VDJ junctions in type 1 diabetes patients. A greater similarity of naive, central memory and Treg TCRB repertoires was seen among patients than among healthy donors.

This CDR3 has 14 residues. The V and J ends lost 6 bases and 4 bases respectively, with 12 bases between them. From germline, CDR1 is MDHEN and CDR2 SYDVKM. The entirety of the isolated RNA underwent reverse transcription, so expressed TCRB transcripts were sequenced. Some clones are missing from TCRdb's copy, which holds only in-frame ones; the method was immunoSEQ multiplex PCR. Of 300,000 to 350,000 clones in the sample, around 15% are singletons; the top ten hold 6.7%. This clone was observed at least ten times. Its antigen remains unidentified. The sequence was collected from a young man in good health. The specimen sequenced was central memory CD4+ T cells from blood. The gene calls are TRBV28 and TRBJ2-2, with a weak D call TRBD2 (6 bases). The DNA for the CDR3 is TGTGCCAGCAGGCCGGGACTGATCACCGGGGAGCTGTTTTTT. It yields the protein CASRPGLITGELFF.